Detailed here is one T cell receptor beta chain. Building the TCR beta libraries relied on iRepertoire HTBI primers, and CDR3 regions underwent Arm-PCR. TCRdb independently ran MiXCR on the multiplex PCR reads; one entry per CDR3 protein. Of approximately 400,000 distinct CDR3 sequences in the sample, just under 15% were seen once. Trimming stripped 7 bases from V and 4 bases from J, with 19 bases between. This CDR3 contains 15 residues. Germline CDR1 and CDR2: MNHNS and SASEGT. This sample was included in a study of regulatory T cells in long-lasting Graves disease. Across the study: Antithyroid drug intake by newly diagnosed Graves' patients had lasted under 3 months.

Time point: newly diagnosed GD, antithyroid drugs for less than 3 months. PBMC RNA served as the TCR library source. Another study also made use of these data, one on T cells in Graves' hyperthyroidism and ophthalmopathy. This second report adds: Over 18 months, lack of ophthalmopathy progression marked Graves' hyperthyroidism as stable. Patients were excluded for uncontrolled infection, other autoimmune disease, pregnancy or lactation. Every diagnosis used clinical symptoms, serum thyroxine and TRAb, thyroid ultrasound and orbital computed tomography.

The source of this sequence is a woman in her 30s with Graves disease. The chain couples TRBV6-1 to TRBJ1-2; tentatively, D is TRBD1 (5 bases). Sample: peripheral blood mononuclear cells (PBMCs), taken at new diagnosis, from a patient treated with antithyroid drugs. CDR3 DNA sequence: TGTGCCAGCACTCTAAACTTCGGGGCCTCCTATGGCTACACCTTC. This sequence encodes CASTLNFGASYGYTF.